The clone carrying this T cell receptor beta chain was observed a handful of times. This sample was included in a study of cytotoxic CD8 clonotypes in ibrutinib-treated CLL. Sequencing was designed to attain a depth spanning 1 in 200,000 to 1 in 1 million T cells. Some clones are missing from TCRdb's copy, which holds only in-frame ones; the method was immunoSEQ multiplex PCR. Of approximately 100,000 clones detected, 58% appear once; the ten largest clones hold around 37%. This receptor was identified in a human donor with chronic lymphocytic leukemia. The specimen was PBMCs, collected after 24 months of ibrutinib treatment.

The CDR3 nucleotides read TGTGCCAGCAGTGAACCGGGACAGGTCTACGAGCAGTACTTC. Translated: CASSEPGQVYEQYF. The rearrangement joins TRBV6-1 to TRBJ2-7; TRBD1 matches 8 bases. This CDR3 is built from 14 residues. The trim removed 2 bases at V and 3 bases at J, leaving 3 bases unmatched. From germline, CDR1 is MNHNS and CDR2 SASEGT.